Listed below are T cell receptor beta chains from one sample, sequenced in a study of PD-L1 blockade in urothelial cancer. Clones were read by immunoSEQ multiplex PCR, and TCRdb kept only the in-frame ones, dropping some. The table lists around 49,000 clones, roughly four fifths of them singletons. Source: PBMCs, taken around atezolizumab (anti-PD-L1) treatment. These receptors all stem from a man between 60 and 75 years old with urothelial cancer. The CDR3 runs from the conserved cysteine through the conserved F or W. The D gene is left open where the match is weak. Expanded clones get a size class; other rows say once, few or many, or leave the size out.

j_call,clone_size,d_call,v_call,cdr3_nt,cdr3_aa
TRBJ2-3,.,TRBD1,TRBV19,TGTGCCAGTACCCTGATGGGGACAGACACAGATACGCAGTATTTT,CASTLMGTDTDTQYF
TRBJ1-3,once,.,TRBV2,TGTGCCAGCGGCCCAAGAAACACCATATATTTT,CASGPRNTIYF
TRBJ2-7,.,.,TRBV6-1,TGTGCCAGCAGTGAAGGTTTGTCACATCTAGGCTCCTACGAGCAGTACTTC,CASSEGLSHLGSYEQYF
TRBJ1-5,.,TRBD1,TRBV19,TGTGCCAGTAGTATTTTACAGGGGGCTAATCAGCCCCAGCATTTT,CASSILQGANQPQHF
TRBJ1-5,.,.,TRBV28,TGTGCCAGCAGGCGGTACGGGGAAAATCAGCCCCAGCATTTT,CASRRYGENQPQHF
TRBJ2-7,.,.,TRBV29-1,TGCAGCGCGGGGCAGGGGCCCTCCTACGAGCAGTACTTC,CSAGQGPSYEQYF
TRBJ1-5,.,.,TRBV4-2,TGTGCCAGCAGCCAATCCGGGACACTTAGCAATCAGCCCCAGCATTTT,CASSQSGTLSNQPQHF
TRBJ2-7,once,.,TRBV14,TGTGCCAGCAGCCAAGATTGGGGGGGGGCGGATGAGCAGTACTTC,CASSQDWGGADEQYF
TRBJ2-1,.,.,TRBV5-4,TGTGCCAGCAGCTTTCGCGGGGATTCCTACAATGAGCAGTTCTTC,CASSFRGDSYNEQFF
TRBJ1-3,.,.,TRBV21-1,TGTGCCAGCAGCAAAGAAGTTAAAGGGGGAACTGGAAACACCATATATTTT,CASSKEVKGGTGNTIYF
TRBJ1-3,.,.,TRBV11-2,TGTGCCAGCAGCTTCTTCGGACAGATCTCTGGAAACACCATATATTTT,CASSFFGQISGNTIYF
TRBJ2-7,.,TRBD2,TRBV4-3,TGCGCCAGCAGCCAAGAAGGTCTAGCGGGATCCTACGAGCAGTACTTC,CASSQEGLAGSYEQYF
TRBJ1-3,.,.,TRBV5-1,TGCGCCAGCAGCCTTGACTCTCGACCCACTGGAAACACCATATATTTT,CASSLDSRPTGNTIYF
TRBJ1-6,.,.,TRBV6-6,TGTGCCAGCAGTTACTCCCGGGGTGATTCACCCCTCCACTTT,CASSYSRGDSPLHF
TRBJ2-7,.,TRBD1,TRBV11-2,TGTGCCAGCAGCTATGGGACAGGGACGTACGAGCAGTACTTC,CASSYGTGTYEQYF
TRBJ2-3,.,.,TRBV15,TGTGCCACCAGCAGCTCACTCGGGGGGCGGATAGATACGCAGTATTTT,CATSSSLGGRIDTQYF
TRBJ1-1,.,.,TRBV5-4,TGTGCCAGCAGTACGGGGGGGACTGAAGCTTTCTTT,CASSTGGTEAFF
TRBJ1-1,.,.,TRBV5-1,TGCGCCAGCAGCTGGGACGGGAGGGGTTACACTGAAGCTTTCTTT,CASSWDGRGYTEAFF